The 23 T cell receptor beta chains presented below share a single source sample, sequenced in a study of naive and memory T cell subsets. Study conclusions and caveats: Especially in CD8 cells, naive repertoires contained a few larger clonotypes, possibly CD45RA-re-expressing memory cells.

Two oligonucleotides, mixed equimolar, formed the beta constant-region primer covering TRBC1 and TRBC2. Nested alpha and beta constant-region primers with the SP2 primer drove four PCR rounds on ligated cDNA. TCRdb reanalysed the UMI-ligation and nested PCR reads using MiXCR and keeps one entry per CDR3 protein. The sample records over 100,000 distinct CDR3 sequences, approximately 15% being singletons. The antigens these receptors bind are not known. Sequenced sample: naive CD8+ T cells from blood. The source of these receptors is a human donor in good health.

V gene TRBV9 combines with J gene TRBJ2-7; D is tentatively TRBD1 or TRBD2 (5 bases each). Trimming left V 3 bases short and J 0 bases short, with 13 bases between. The CDR3 consists of 15 residues. The germline V gene encodes CDR1 SGDLS and CDR2 YYNGEE. CDR3 sequence: CASSERGDDSYEQYF. The CDR3 nucleotides are TGTGCCAGCAGCGAACGTGGGGACGACTCCTACGAGCAGTACTTC.

This clonotype occurred many times. The chain links TRBV20-1 to TRBJ2-7; 8 nucleotides agree with TRBD1. The CDR3 length is 14 residues. CDR1 is DFQATT, CDR2 SNEGSKA, per germline (reference sequence). The trim removed 2 bases at V and 2 bases at J, leaving 5 bases unmatched. The DNA of the CDR3 is TGCAGTGCTAGAAGACAGGGGTCTGCCTACGAGCAGTACTTC. Protein sequence: CSARRQGSAYEQYF.

The rearrangement links TRBV12-3 or TRBV12-4 to TRBJ2-1, with D possibly being TRBD2 (7 bases). The germline V and J ends were trimmed by 1 base and 4 bases, with 14 bases remaining between them. CDR3 length: 16 residues. The CDR3 nucleotides are TGTGCCAGCAGTTTAGGGGGCGGGGGCGAATACAATGAGCAGTTCTTC. Its translation: CASSLGGGGEYNEQFF.

This clonotype was detected only a few times. The gene calls are TRBV28 and TRBJ2-1, with 9 positions matching TRBD2. The germline V gene has CDR1 MDHEN and CDR2 SYDVKM. The J segment lost 2 bases and the V segment lost 6 bases, leaving 8 bases of the junction unmatched. CDR3 length: 16 residues. CDR3 protein: CASSSLREGPYNEQFF. The CDR3 DNA sequence: TGTGCCAGCAGCTCCTTGCGGGAGGGTCCCTACAATGAGCAGTTCTTC.

This clonotype was seen more than once but under ten times. This sequence joins TRBV2 and TRBJ2-1, with 7 bases aligning to TRBD1. The V gene end was trimmed by 11 bases and the J gene end by 7 bases; junction bases not matched to a gene: 8. CDR1 and CDR2 (germline): SNHLY, FYNNEI. The CDR3 loop spans 12 amino acids. The CDR3 DNA reads as TGTGCCGGGGGAACAGGGGAGAATGAGCAGTTCTTC. Protein product: CAGGTGENEQFF. The full variable domain, completed using reference TRBV2 and TRBJ2-1, is EPEVTQTPSHQVTQMGQEVILRCVPISNHLYFYWYRQILGQKVEFLVSFYNNEISEKSEIFDDQFSVERPDGSNFTLKIRSTKLEDSAMYFCAGGTGENEQFFGPGTRLTVL.

This clonotype turned up a few times. CDR3 sequence: CASSLVWGYDEQFF. CDR3 sequence (DNA): TGTGCCAGCAGCTTGGTCTGGGGATACGATGAGCAGTTCTTC. The chain combines TRBV5-5 with TRBJ2-1; D is unresolved. The V gene's germline CDR1 is SGHKS and CDR2 YYEKEE (reference sequence). V was clipped by 0 bases and J by 8 bases, with 12 bases between them. This CDR3 has 14 amino acids.

The genes are TRBV19 and TRBJ2-2; weak D call: TRBD2 (7 bases). V lost 5 bases and J 5 bases, leaving 21 bases between the germline ends. The V gene's germline CDR1 is LNHDA and CDR2 SQIVND (reference sequence). The CDR3 runs to 17 residues. The CDR3 sequence is CASSPAPGGRWTGELFF. CDR3 nucleotide sequence: TGTGCCAGTAGTCCTGCCCCCGGGGGGCGTTGGACCGGGGAGCTGTTTTTT.

This clonotype has at least ten counts. V is TRBV2 and J is TRBJ2-1, with D possibly matching TRBD2 (5 bases). Germline V CDR1 and CDR2: SNHLY, FYNNEI. CDR3 length: 10 residues. The germline V and J ends were trimmed by 3 bases and 12 bases, with 6 bases remaining between them. CDR3 region: CASSDLAQFF. The CDR3 DNA sequence: TGTGCCAGCAGTGATCTAGCGCAGTTCTTC.

This clonotype was picked up many times. The gene calls are TRBV9 and TRBJ1-1; no reliable D call. CDR1 and CDR2 from the germline V gene are SGDLS and YYNGEE. V was pared by 3 bases and J by 1 base, with 10 bases between. The CDR3 length is 14 residues. The DNA for the CDR3 is TGTGCCAGCAGCGCAGAAGGCAGGAACACTGAAGCTTTCTTT. It translates to CASSAEGRNTEAFF.

The table lists this clonotype with a few counts. J is TRBJ2-5 and V is TRBV20-1, with D maybe TRBD1 (5 bases). V was shortened by 4 bases and J by 2 bases, with 17 bases between the two germline ends. Per the germline V gene, CDR1 is DFQATT and CDR2 is SNEGSKA (reference sequence). This CDR3 has 15 amino acids. The CDR3 region is CSATSLGQIQETQYF. Written as DNA, the CDR3 is TGCAGTGCTACCAGCCTGGGGCAGATTCAAGAGACCCAGTACTTC.

This clonotype was counted a few times. The chain couples TRBV27 to TRBJ1-1; a possible D gene is TRBD1 (5 bases). Between the trimmed V and J ends, which lost 3 bases and 3 bases, there was a span of 14 bases. The CDR3 covers 15 residues. The V gene's germline CDR1 is MNHEY and CDR2 SMNVEV (reference sequence). Here the CDR3 reads CASSLTQGLDTEAFF. The CDR3 DNA sequence: TGTGCCAGCAGTTTGACGCAGGGTCTAGACACTGAAGCTTTCTTT.

This clonotype was seen more than once but under ten times. The chain combines TRBV12-3 or TRBV12-4 with TRBJ1-5; TRBD1 matches at 8 bases. V lost 4 bases, J lost 3 bases, and 8 bases stayed unmatched. The length of the CDR3 is 16 residues. The CDR3, as DNA: TGTGCCAGCAGTTCGACAGGGGACCTCTACAATCAGCCCCAGCATTTT. This sequence encodes CASSSTGDLYNQPQHF.

This sequence joins TRBV6-1 and TRBJ2-7, with D perhaps matching TRBD1 (6 bases). Germline lookup yields CDR1 MNHNS and CDR2 SASEGT. The CDR3 loop spans 14 amino acids. V lost 10 bases and J 0 bases, leaving 16 bases between the germline ends. The CDR3 is CATLAQGSSYEQYF. In DNA form, the CDR3 reads TGTGCCACCCTGGCACAGGGCAGCTCCTACGAGCAGTACTTC.

A few counts support this clonotype. This sequence joins TRBV14 and TRBJ1-2, with a possible D match to TRBD1 (5 bases). The CDR3 contains 13 residues. The ends were cut back, 3 bases at V and 2 bases at J, with 7 bases in the middle. The germline CDR1 and CDR2 sequences are SGHDN and FVKESK. The DNA of the CDR3 is TGTGCCAGCAGCCACAGGGCCAACTATGGCTACACCTTC. Residues: CASSHRANYGYTF.

The chain recombines TRBV7-9 with TRBJ2-6, with 8 bases fitting TRBD2. The CDR3 is 16 residues long. The germline V gene has CDR1 SEHNR and CDR2 FQNEAQ (reference sequence). Trimming at V came to 4 bases and at J to 7 bases, leaving 9 bases not matched to a gene. CDR3 sequence (DNA): TGTGCCAGCAGCTACGCAACGGGGGGGCGTGCCAACGTCCTGACTTTC. Encoded protein: CASSYATGGRANVLTF.

The chain has TRBV6-2 or TRBV6-3 and TRBJ2-7, with a tentative D call TRBD1 (6 bases). This CDR3 region has 13 residues. V was pared by 8 bases and J by 3 bases, with 14 bases between. Germline loops: CDR1 MNHEY, CDR2 SVGEGT. The chain's CDR3 is CASRGDTSYEQYF. The CDR3 bases are TGTGCCAGCCGAGGGGACACCAGCTACGAGCAGTACTTC.

The gene calls are TRBV20-1 and TRBJ2-1, with D perhaps matching TRBD1 (5 bases). Trimming took off 4 bases at V and 5 bases at J, with 12 bases between the two ends. This CDR3 region has 13 residues. Germline CDR1 reads DFQATT; CDR2 reads SNEGSKA (reference sequence). Here the CDR3 reads CSAIRDSNNEQFF. CDR3 bases: TGCAGTGCTATCAGGGATTCTAACAATGAGCAGTTCTTC.

This rearrangement joins TRBV6-6 to TRBJ2-3; D gene unclear. This CDR3 comprises 13 residues. Germline CDR1 and CDR2: MNHNY and SVGAGI (reference sequence). V lost 4 bases and J lost 0, with 5 bases in between. The CDR3 coding sequence is TGTGCCAGCAGTTCGATCAGCACAGATACGCAGTATTTT. It is translated as CASSSISTDTQYF.

This clonotype was detected only a few times. This rearrangement joins TRBV12-3 or TRBV12-4 to TRBJ2-5, with 11 nucleotides matching TRBD2. The CDR3 sequence is 14 residues long. The trim removed 7 bases at V and 5 bases at J, leaving 6 bases unmatched. CDR3 bases: TGTGCCAGCACCCTCTTAGCGGGAGGGGAGACCCAGTACTTC. Its protein product is CASTLLAGGETQYF.

This clonotype was counted ten times or more. This chain connects TRBV4-3 to TRBJ1-1, with 9 nucleotides matching TRBD1. J lost 0 bases, V lost 3 bases, and 8 bases had no gene match. This CDR3 contains 17 residues. Germline CDR1 LGHNA, CDR2 YSLEER. CDR3: CASSHLQGASMNTEAFF. DNA of the CDR3: TGCGCCAGCAGCCACTTACAGGGGGCATCGATGAACACTGAAGCTTTCTTT.

This clonotype was seen a few times. The CDR3 region is CASSQDTSGPYEQYF. The DNA of the CDR3 is TGCGCCAGCAGCCAAGATACTAGCGGCCCCTACGAGCAGTACTTC. This chain connects TRBV4-3 to TRBJ2-7; TRBD2 agrees at 8 bases. Germline CDR1 is LGHNA and CDR2 is YSLEER. Trimming removed 0 bases from V and 2 bases from J; junction bases left unmatched: 3. The CDR3 totals 15 residues.

This clonotype was counted many times. The chain has TRBV4-1 and TRBJ1-3; D is perhaps TRBD1 (5 bases). This CDR3 is built from 15 residues. V lost 4 bases, J lost 2 bases, and 12 bases lay in between. Germline assignment: CDR1 MGHRA and CDR2 YSYEKL. The CDR3 DNA follows: TGCGCCAGCAGCCCCTCAGGGAGGCCTGGAAACACCATATATTTT. This gives the protein CASSPSGRPGNTIYF.

This clonotype has at least ten counts. The chain is built from TRBV4-3 and TRBJ2-3; the D is unclear. Germline V gives CDR1 LGHNA, CDR2 YSLEER. Between the trimmed V and J ends, which lost 1 base and 3 bases, there was a span of 5 bases. The CDR3 is 13 residues long. This CDR3 is CASSQVQTDTQYF. DNA for the CDR3: TGCGCCAGCAGCCAAGTTCAGACAGATACGCAGTATTTT.